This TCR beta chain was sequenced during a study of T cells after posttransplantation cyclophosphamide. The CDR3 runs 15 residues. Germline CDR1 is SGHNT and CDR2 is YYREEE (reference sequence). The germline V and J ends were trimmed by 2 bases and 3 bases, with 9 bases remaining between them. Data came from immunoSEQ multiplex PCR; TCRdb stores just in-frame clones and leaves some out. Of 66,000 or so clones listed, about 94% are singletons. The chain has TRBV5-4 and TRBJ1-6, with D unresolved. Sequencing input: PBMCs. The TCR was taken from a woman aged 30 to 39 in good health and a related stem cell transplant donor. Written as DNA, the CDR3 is TGTGCCAGCAGCTTAGGGCAGATCTATAATTCACCCCTCCACTTT. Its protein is CASSLGQIYNSPLHF.